One TCR beta chain is described in this entry. Antigen specificity is unknown. This could be a read error, since a much larger clone is one nucleotide away. The data were obtained in a study of circulating CD8 cells and anti-PD-1 response in melanoma. Live CD3+CD8+TCRalphabeta+ cells were sorted into four subsets by PD-1 and/or TIGIT. CDR3 length equals 16 residues. V was pared by 3 bases and J by 6 bases, with 19 bases between. Germline assignment: CDR1 SGHNT and CDR2 YYREEE (reference sequence). Each library started from roughly 15 ng of total RNA using the QIAseq Immune Repertoire TCR panel. MiXCR was run by TCRdb on the reads, yielding one entry per CDR3 protein. This sample carries hundreds of distinct CDR3 sequences, 10% of them seen once, and the ten largest clones take 40% to 55%. Study-wide results and caveats: Subset repertoires were largely private at M1, with under 8% shared. TIGIT repertoires were least diverse, DNEG repertoires most diverse. Previously treated and treatment-naive patients were pooled together.

The specimen comprised CD8+ T cells from PBMCs, sampled at baseline or after one month of anti-PD-1 therapy (not recorded which). This receptor was obtained from a human donor with melanoma. V gene TRBV5-4 combines with J gene TRBJ2-1; D may be TRBD1 or TRBD2 (5 bases each). CDR3 in amino acids: CASSSRVARACNEQFF. The CDR3 DNA is TGTGCCAGCAGCTCCAGGGTCGCGAGGGCCTGCAATGAGCAGTTCTTC.